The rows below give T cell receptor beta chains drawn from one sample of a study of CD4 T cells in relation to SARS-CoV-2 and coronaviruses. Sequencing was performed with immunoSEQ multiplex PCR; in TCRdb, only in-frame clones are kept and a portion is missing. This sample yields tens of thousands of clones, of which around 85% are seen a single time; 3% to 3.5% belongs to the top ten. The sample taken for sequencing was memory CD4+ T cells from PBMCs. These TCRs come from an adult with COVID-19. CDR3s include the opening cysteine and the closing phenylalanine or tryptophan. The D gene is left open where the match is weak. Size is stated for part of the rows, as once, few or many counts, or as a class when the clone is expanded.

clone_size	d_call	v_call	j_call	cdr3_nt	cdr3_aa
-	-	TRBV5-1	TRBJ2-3	TGCGCCAGCAGCTTCGGCGGCCCCAGCACAGATACGCAGTATTTT	CASSFGGPSTDTQYF
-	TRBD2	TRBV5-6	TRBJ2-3	TGTGCCAGCAGCTTGGTTCCTAGCGGGAGGACCGATACGCAGTATTTT	CASSLVPSGRTDTQYF
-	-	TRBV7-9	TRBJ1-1	TGTGCCAGCAGCTTGACAGGGAACACTGAAGCTTTCTTT	CASSLTGNTEAFF
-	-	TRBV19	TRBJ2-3	TGTGCCAGTAGTACGACCGAAACAGATACGCAGTATTTT	CASSTTETDTQYF
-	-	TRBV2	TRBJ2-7	TGTGCCAGCAGGGGGGGAAGCTACGAGCAGTACTTC	CASRGGSYEQYF
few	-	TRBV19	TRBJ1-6	TGTGCCAGTAGTATTTTGAGTGCTAATTCACCCCTCCACTTT	CASSILSANSPLHF
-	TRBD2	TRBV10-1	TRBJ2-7	TGCGCCAGCAGTAGCGGGAGTAACTGCCACGAGCAGTACTTC	CASSSGSNCHEQYF
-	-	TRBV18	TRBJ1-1	TGTGCCAGCTCAGGGGGGGATGTCACTGAAGCTTTCTTT	CASSGGDVTEAFF
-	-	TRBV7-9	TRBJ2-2	TGTGCCAGCAGCCGCCAGGGTAGCCCCGGGGAGCTGTTTTTT	CASSRQGSPGELFF
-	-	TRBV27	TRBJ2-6	TGTGCCAGCAGTATCAGAGCTGGGGCCAACGTCCTGACTTTC	CASSIRAGANVLTF
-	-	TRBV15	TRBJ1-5	TGTGCCACCAGCAGAGATGGCGGACAGTCCTATAGCAATCAGCCCCAGCATTTT	CATSRDGGQSYSNQPQHF
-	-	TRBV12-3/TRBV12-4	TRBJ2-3	TGTGCCAGCAGTTTGAGCAGGATCGGGCGGTATTTT	CASSLSRIGRYF
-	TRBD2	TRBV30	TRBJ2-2	TGTGCCTGGAGGAGGGCGGGACTAGTAGGCACCGGGGAGCTGTTTTTT	CAWRRAGLVGTGELFF
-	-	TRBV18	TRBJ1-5	TGTGCCAGCTCACCACCTAAGGGGCATCAGCCCCAGCATTTT	CASSPPKGHQPQHF
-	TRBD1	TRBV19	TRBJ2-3	TGTGCCAGTAGTGCGATACAGGGGGTAAGCACAGATACGCAGTATTTT	CASSAIQGVSTDTQYF
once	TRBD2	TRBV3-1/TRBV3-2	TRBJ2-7	TGTGCCAGCAGCCCACTCAAGGTCGGGAGACTAGCGGGGATCGTCTACGAGCAGTACTTC	CASSPLKVGRLAGIVYEQYF
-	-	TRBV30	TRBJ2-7	TGTGCCTGGAGTGCAGGGCTTGGCTACGAGCAGTACTTC	CAWSAGLGYEQYF
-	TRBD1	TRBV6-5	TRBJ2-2	TGTGCCAGCAGTTACCAGGGGGCGCAGACCGGGGAGCTGTTTTTT	CASSYQGAQTGELFF
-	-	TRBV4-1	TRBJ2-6	TGCGCCAGCAGCCCGCCCTCTGGGGCCAACGTCCTGACTTTC	CASSPPSGANVLTF
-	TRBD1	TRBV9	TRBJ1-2	TGTGCCAGCAGCGTAGAAAGGACAGGTCTTTTTGGCTACACCTTC	CASSVERTGLFGYTF
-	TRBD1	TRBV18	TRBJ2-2	TGTGCCAGCTCACCCCGGGACAGGCAAACCGGGGAGCTGTTTTTT	CASSPRDRQTGELFF
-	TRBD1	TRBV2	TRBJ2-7	TGTGCCAGCAGTGTGTACAGGGGAAGGGGCAGGGAGCAGTACTTC	CASSVYRGRGREQYF
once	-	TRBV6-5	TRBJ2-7	TGTGCCAGCAGTTTTGGGTTTCGAGACGAGCAGTACTTC	CASSFGFRDEQYF
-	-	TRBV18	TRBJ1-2	TGTGCCAGCTCACCTCAGGGACCCTATGGCTACACCTTC	CASSPQGPYGYTF
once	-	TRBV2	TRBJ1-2	TGTGCCAGCAGTGTTGGCCTTTCGGGGGCCTTGTCCGATGGCTACACCTTC	CASSVGLSGALSDGYTF
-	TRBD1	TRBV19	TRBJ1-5	TGTGCCAGTAGTATTACGGGGACAGGTTATCAGCCCCAGCATTTT	CASSITGTGYQPQHF
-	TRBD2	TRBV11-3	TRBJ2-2	TGTGCCAGCAGCCCCCGGACTAGCGGGAGGAACACCGGGGAGCTGTTTTTT	CASSPRTSGRNTGELFF
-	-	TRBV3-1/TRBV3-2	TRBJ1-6	TGTGCCAGCAGCCAAGGGCAGGGTACTTTTCCTACCTATAATTCACCCCTCCACTTT	CASSQGQGTFPTYNSPLHF
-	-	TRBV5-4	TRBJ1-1	TGTGCCAGCAGCCCGAGGTCCGGGTTGGCTGAAGCTTTCTTT	CASSPRSGLAEAFF
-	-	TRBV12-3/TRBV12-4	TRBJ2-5	TGTGCCAGCGGGTGGGGGGTCGGGACCCAGTACTTC	CASGWGVGTQYF
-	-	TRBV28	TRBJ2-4	TGTGCCAGCAGTTCCAGTTGGAACATTCAGTACTTC	CASSSSWNIQYF
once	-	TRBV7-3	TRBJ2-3	TGTGCCAGCAGCTTAAGCGGGACCACAGATACGCAGTATTTT	CASSLSGTTDTQYF
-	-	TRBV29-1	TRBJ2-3	TGCAGCGTTGAAAGTAGCGGCAGAACAGATACGCAGTATTTT	CSVESSGRTDTQYF
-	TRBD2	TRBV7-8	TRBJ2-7	TGTGCCAGCAGCTTAGCGGGGACTAGCGGGAGCTACGAGCAGTACTTC	CASSLAGTSGSYEQYF
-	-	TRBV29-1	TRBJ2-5	TGCAGCGTCAGCCAGGGGAGGGAGACCCAGTACTTC	CSVSQGRETQYF
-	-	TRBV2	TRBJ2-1	TGTGCCAGCAGGACCGGGACCTCCGATGAGCAGTTCTTC	CASRTGTSDEQFF
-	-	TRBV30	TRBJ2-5	TGTGCCTGGAGTGTAATGACTACCCTGTCCCAAGAGACCCAGTACTTC	CAWSVMTTLSQETQYF
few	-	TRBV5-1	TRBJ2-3	TGCGCCAGCAGCTTGGGCGCGGAAGGTACGCAGTATTTT	CASSLGAEGTQYF
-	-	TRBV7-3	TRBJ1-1	TGTGCCAGCAGGGACGGCTACACTGAAGCTTTCTTT	CASRDGYTEAFF
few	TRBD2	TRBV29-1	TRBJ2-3	TGCAGCGTTCGGGGGGTCGAGGGCACAGATACGCAGTATTTT	CSVRGVEGTDTQYF
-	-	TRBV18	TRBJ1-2	TGTGCCAGCTCACCTACGGGACGGGACTATGGCTACACCTTC	CASSPTGRDYGYTF
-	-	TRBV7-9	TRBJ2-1	TGTGCCAGCAGCGAGAGCCCCAAAAATGAGCAGTTCTTC	CASSESPKNEQFF
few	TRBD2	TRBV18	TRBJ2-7	TGTGCCAGCTCACCACCTAGCGGGGGGTCCTACGAGCAGTACTTC	CASSPPSGGSYEQYF
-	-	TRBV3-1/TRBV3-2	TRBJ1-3	TGTGCCAGCAGTGCTATCGACTCTGGAAACACCATATATTTT	CASSAIDSGNTIYF
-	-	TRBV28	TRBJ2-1	TGTGCCAGCAGTCGAGCGGGTTGGGGGAATGAGCAGTTCTTC	CASSRAGWGNEQFF
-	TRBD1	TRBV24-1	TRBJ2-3	TGTGCCACCAGTGATTTATTTGGACAGGGGAGCACAGATACGCAGTATTTT	CATSDLFGQGSTDTQYF
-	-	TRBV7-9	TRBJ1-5	TGTGCCAGCAGCTTAGTGGGACAGCCCCAGCATTTT	CASSLVGQPQHF
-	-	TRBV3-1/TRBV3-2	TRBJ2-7	TGTGCCAGCAGCCAAGGGGGACTCCTAGACTACGAGCAGTACTTC	CASSQGGLLDYEQYF
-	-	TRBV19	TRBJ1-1	TGTGCCAGTAGTTTTCAGCTGAACACTGAAGCTTTCTTT	CASSFQLNTEAFF
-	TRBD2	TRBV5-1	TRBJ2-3	TGCGCCAGCAGCTTGACTAGCGGGGGGGGCGGTACGCAGTATTTT	CASSLTSGGGGTQYF
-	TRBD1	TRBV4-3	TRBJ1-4	TGCGCCAGCAGCCAAGCTCAGACAGGGGGTGAAAAACTGTTTTTT	CASSQAQTGGEKLFF
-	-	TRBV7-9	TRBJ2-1	TGTGCCAGCAGCTCTAATTCGGGACTTCAAAATGAGCAGTTCTTC	CASSSNSGLQNEQFF
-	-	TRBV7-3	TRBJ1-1	TGTGCCAGCAGCGCATCCAGGGACACTGAAGCTTTCTTT	CASSASRDTEAFF
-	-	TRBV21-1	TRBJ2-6	TGTGCCAGCACCGTTAACAGATCTTACTCTGGGGCCAACGTCCTGACTTTC	CASTVNRSYSGANVLTF
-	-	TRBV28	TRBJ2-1	TGTGCCAGCAGTTTAAACAATGAGCAGTTCTTC	CASSLNNEQFF
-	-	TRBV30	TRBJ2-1	TGTGCCTGGAGTGGATCGATTCGCTACAATGAGCAGTTCTTC	CAWSGSIRYNEQFF
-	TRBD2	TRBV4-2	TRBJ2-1	TGTGCCAGCAGCCAAAAACTGGGCGGGAGCCGCTACAATGAGCAGTTCTTC	CASSQKLGGSRYNEQFF
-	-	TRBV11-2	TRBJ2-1	TGTGCCAGCAGCCCACTAAGACTAGGCTCCTACAATGAGCAGTTCTTC	CASSPLRLGSYNEQFF
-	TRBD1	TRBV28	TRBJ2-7	TGTGCCAGCAGCCGGGACAGGGCCTCCTACGAGCAGTACTTC	CASSRDRASYEQYF
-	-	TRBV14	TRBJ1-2	TGTGCCAGCAGCCAATGGGGTGGCTACACCTTC	CASSQWGGYTF